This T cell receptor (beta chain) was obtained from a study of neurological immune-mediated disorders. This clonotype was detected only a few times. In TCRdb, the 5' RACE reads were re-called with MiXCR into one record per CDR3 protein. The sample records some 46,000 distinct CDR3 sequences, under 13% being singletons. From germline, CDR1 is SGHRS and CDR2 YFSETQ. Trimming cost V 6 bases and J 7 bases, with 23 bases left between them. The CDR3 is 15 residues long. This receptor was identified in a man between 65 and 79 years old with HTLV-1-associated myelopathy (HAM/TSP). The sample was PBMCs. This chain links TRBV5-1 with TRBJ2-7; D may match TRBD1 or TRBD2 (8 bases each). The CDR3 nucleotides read TGCGCCAGCACCTCGGGGGGGACAGGTGAGATTGAGCAGTACTTC. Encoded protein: CASTSGGTGEIEQYF. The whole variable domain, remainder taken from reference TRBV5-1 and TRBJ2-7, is KAGVTQTPRYLIKTRGQQVTLSCSPISGHRSVSWYQQTPGQGLQFLFEYFSETQRNKGNFPGRFSGRQFSNSRSEMNVSTLELGDSALYLCASTSGGTGEIEQYFGPGTRLTVT.